Below, 4 T cell receptor beta chains from the same sample are listed, as sequenced in a study of shared clonotypes between healthy human individuals. Generated by immunoSEQ multiplex PCR, the TCRdb table keeps only in-frame clones and is missing some. The sample includes 1,500,000 or so clones, approximately 97% of them seen just once. Sequencing input: naive CD4+ T cells sorted from blood. The subset denotes: CD45RA+ positively selected. The receptors originated from a man between 25 and 39 years old in good health.

The chain joins TRBV6-4 to TRBJ2-1, with D tentatively TRBD2 (6 bases). This CDR3 comprises 17 residues. Germline assignment: CDR1 MRHNA and CDR2 SNTAGT. Deletions cut 6 bases from V and 6 bases from J, with 24 bases between. CDR3 in DNA: TGTGCCAGCAGCTTGTATAGCGGCATGAAGACACGCAATGAGCAGTTCTTC. Protein product: CASSLYSGMKTRNEQFF.

The chain has TRBV2 and TRBJ2-5, with a weak D call TRBD1 (6 bases). CDR3 size: 13 residues. With 7 bases removed from V and 4 bases from J, the gap between germline ends came to 13 bases. CDR1 and CDR2 (germline): SNHLY, FYNNEI. This CDR3 reads CASNRDLLETQYF. The CDR3 DNA follows: TGTGCCAGCAACAGGGATCTTTTAGAGACCCAGTACTTC.

The chain links TRBV7-2 to TRBJ2-7, with D perhaps TRBD1 or TRBD2 (7 bases each). The CDR3 has 15 residues. V shed 6 bases and J shed 2 bases, with 17 bases lying between them. Germline CDR1 SGHTA, CDR2 FQGNSA. The CDR3 DNA reads TGTGCCAGCAGGTTACAGGGGACTATACCCTACGAGCAGTACTTC. Its translation: CASRLQGTIPYEQYF.

The J gene is TRBJ2-5, the V gene TRBV30; D is possibly TRBD2 (6 bases). Trimming removed 8 bases at V and 3 bases at J, with 13 bases between. The CDR3 is 12 amino acids. Germline assignment: CDR1 GTSNPN and CDR2 SVGIG (reference sequence). CDR3 region: CAGGSGKETQYF. The CDR3 coding sequence is TGTGCCGGAGGTAGCGGAAAAGAGACCCAGTACTTC.